These 7 T cell receptor beta chains share one sample of origin, sequenced in a study of blood T cell repertoires in COVID-19. The method was immunoSEQ multiplex PCR; TCRdb's version includes in-frame clones alone and lacks a portion of them. The sample yields some 180,000 clones, 80% to 95% seen once. Sequenced material: peripheral blood. These receptors came from a man between 45 and 60 years old with acute or convalescent COVID-19.

The chain employs TRBV19 and TRBJ2-2; 8 bases line up with TRBD1. Germline CDR1 LNHDA, CDR2 SQIVND (reference sequence). V dropped 3 bases and J dropped 4; count of bases not matched to a gene: 10. This CDR3 is 17 amino acids long. The CDR3 region has the DNA TGTGCCAGTAGTATTCGGACAGGGCGTCGGGGCACCGGGGAGCTGTTTTTT. It codes for CASSIRTGRRGTGELFF.

The chain carries TRBV2 and TRBJ1-1; D gene unclear. V was trimmed by 3 bases and J by 1 base, leaving 6 bases between them. Germline assignment: CDR1 SNHLY and CDR2 FYNNEI. CDR3 length equals 13 residues. The CDR3 loop reads CASSDVQNTEAFF. The CDR3 DNA is TGTGCCAGCAGTGATGTTCAGAACACTGAAGCTTTCTTT.

V is TRBV5-1 and J is TRBJ1-6; 7 bases are shared with TRBD1. The CDR3 has 15 amino acids. Per germline, CDR1 SGHRS and CDR2 YFSETQ. Unmatched junction bases numbered 5, after V lost 0 bases and J lost 8 bases. CDR3 loop: CASSLAGGGDSPLHF. As DNA, the CDR3 is TGCGCCAGCAGCTTGGCCGGAGGGGGCGATTCACCCCTCCACTTT.

This clone has more than one count but fewer than ten. This rearrangement joins TRBV15 to TRBJ2-2; 8 bases are a match to TRBD1. The CDR3 covers 15 residues. V dropped 3 bases and J dropped 4; count of bases not matched to a gene: 4. Looked up from germline, CDR1 is LNHNV and CDR2 is YYDKDF (reference sequence). The CDR3 DNA is TGTGCCACCAGCAGTTACAGGGGGACCACCGGGGAGCTGTTTTTT. It is translated as CATSSYRGTTGELFF.

This chain uses TRBV7-3 with TRBJ2-7, with 7 positions matching TRBD1. With 6 bases clipped from V and 7 bases from J, the junction kept 6 bases outside the gene matches. Germline V gene sequence: CDR1 SGHTA, CDR2 FQGTGA. The CDR3 length is 12 residues. The CDR3 sequence is CASSRQGEEQYF. In nucleotides, the CDR3 is TGTGCCAGCAGTCGACAGGGTGAGGAGCAGTACTTC.

The rearrangement uses TRBV9 and TRBJ1-1; TRBD1 matches 8 bases. The CDR3 length is 16 residues. V was pared by 0 bases and J by 4 bases, with 8 bases of the junction left unmatched. Germline V gene lookup returns CDR1 SGDLS and CDR2 YYNGEE. The CDR3: CASSVDYRGQVTEAFF. In DNA form, the CDR3 reads TGTGCCAGCAGCGTAGACTACAGGGGACAGGTCACTGAAGCTTTCTTT.

The rearrangement links TRBV5-6 to TRBJ1-6, with TRBD1 identical over 8 bases. The CDR3 length is 15 residues. The junction had 5 bases not matched to a gene; V was cut back by 1 base and J by 8 bases. The germline V gene has CDR1 SGHDT and CDR2 YYEEEE. The CDR3 reads CASSLLDREDSPLHF. The CDR3 nucleotides are TGTGCCAGCAGCTTGTTGGACAGGGAAGATTCACCCCTCCACTTT.